The 32 T cell receptor beta chains listed next were all sequenced from one sample in a study of monozygotic twins with inflammatory bowel disease. TCRdb reworked the 5' RACE reads into one entry per CDR3 protein, no DNA. This specimen shows approximately 150,000 distinct CDR3 sequences; the ten leading clones hold 2.4%. The sequenced sample consisted of blood. The receptors derive from a human donor with ulcerative colitis or Crohn's disease, or a healthy co-twin of an affected twin (not recorded which).

The V gene is TRBV7-2, the J gene TRBJ1-6. This CDR3 has 12 residues. Germline V gene sequence: CDR1 SGHTA, CDR2 FQGNSA. CDR3 sequence: CASSSFQDPLHF.

The chain is built from TRBV10-3 and TRBJ2-2; checking the TCRdb D call of TRBD2 is not possible without DNA. CDR1 and CDR2 from the germline V gene are ENHRY and SYGVKD. This CDR3 is 16 amino acids long. CDR3 in amino acids: CAISEEGAPNTGELFF.

The V and J genes are TRBV15 and TRBJ2-4; as DNA is missing, the TRBD1 call by TCRdb cannot be tested. Germline V lookup: CDR1 LNHNV, CDR2 YYDKDF (reference sequence). The CDR3 totals 13 residues. This CDR3 is CATSRDYQGSWYF.

The chain uses TRBV3-1 and TRBJ2-1; TCRdb calls TRBD1, which cannot be checked without DNA. There are 16 residues in the CDR3. Germline values: CDR1 LGHDT, CDR2 YNNKEL (reference sequence). The CDR3 loop is CASSQEKRTGVNEQFF.

The chain recombines TRBV7-6 with TRBJ2-5. The germline gives CDR1 SGHVS, CDR2 FNYEAQ. The CDR3 extends over 12 amino acids. CDR3 protein: CASSFSGETQYF.

This rearrangement joins TRBV15 to TRBJ2-3; without DNA, the TCRdb call of TRBD1 cannot be checked. The CDR3 contains 13 residues. Germline CDR1 LNHNV, CDR2 YYDKDF (reference sequence). This CDR3 is CATSRGSRDTQYF.

The chain has TRBV5-1 and TRBJ2-4; TCRdb's assignment of TRBD1 cannot be checked, as there is no DNA. The CDR3 has 14 amino acids. The V gene's germline CDR1 is SGHRS and CDR2 YFSETQ. The CDR3 sequence is CASSLDQGGNIQYF.

This chain uses TRBV20-1 with TRBJ2-1; checking the TCRdb D call of TRBD1 is not possible without DNA. In germline, CDR1 is DFQATT, CDR2 SNEGSKA (reference sequence). The CDR3 totals 15 residues. The CDR3: CSANSGTGSHNEQFF.

The chain uses TRBV2 and TRBJ2-6. The germline CDR1 and CDR2 sequences are SNHLY and FYNNEI. This CDR3 has 14 residues. The CDR3 loop reads CASTDFSGANVLTF.

V is TRBV5-1 and J is TRBJ2-1; TCRdb designates TRBD2, a call that cannot be tested without DNA. CDR1 SGHRS and CDR2 YFSETQ come from the germline V gene. There are 14 residues in the CDR3. The CDR3 loop is CASSSLAGRDEQFF.

This chain connects TRBV27 to TRBJ2-2. The germline V gene has CDR1 MNHEY and CDR2 SMNVEV (reference sequence). This CDR3 region has 15 residues. The CDR3 here is CASSSLGSSTGELFF.

J is TRBJ1-1 and V is TRBV20-1; TCRdb gives TRBD1 as the D gene, but with no DNA this cannot be confirmed. In germline, CDR1 is DFQATT, CDR2 SNEGSKA (reference sequence). The CDR3 length is 13 residues. CDR3 region: CSAGGQGDTEAFF.

The chain is built from TRBV5-1 and TRBJ2-2. The CDR3 contains 14 residues. Germline V gene sequence: CDR1 SGHRS, CDR2 YFSETQ. CDR3 protein: CASSLEIDTGELFF. Drawing the rest from reference TRBV5-1 and TRBJ2-2, the complete variable domain is KAGVTQTPRYLIKTRGQQVTLSCSPISGHRSVSWYQQTPGQGLQFLFEYFSETQRNKGNFPGRFSGRQFSNSRSEMNVSTLELGDSALYLCASSLEIDTGELFFGEGSRLTVL.

V is TRBV25-1 and J is TRBJ2-7. Germline lookup yields CDR1 MGHDK and CDR2 SYGVNS. This CDR3 comprises 13 residues. CDR3 loop: CASRSKRSYEQYF.

The chain couples TRBV12-3 or TRBV12-4 to TRBJ1-1; TCRdb indicates TRBD1, and absent DNA this call remains unverified. The length of the CDR3 is 13 residues. CDR3 sequence: CATSRDMNTEAFF.

The gene calls are TRBV20-1 and TRBJ2-7; the D gene TCRdb calls, TRBD2, cannot be checked with no DNA. CDR3 length: 15 amino acids. Germline CDR1 reads DFQATT; CDR2 reads SNEGSKA (reference sequence). The CDR3 reads CSARGLAGGTYEQYF.

The chain recombines TRBV7-2 with TRBJ1-2; there is no DNA to check the TCRdb D call of TRBD1. CDR3 length: 14 residues. Germline V gives CDR1 SGHTA, CDR2 FQGNSA. Here the CDR3 reads CASSLDGQYYGYTF.

The chain joins TRBV5-1 to TRBJ1-2; TCRdb proposes TRBD1, but this gene call is untestable without DNA. This CDR3 has 15 residues. Germline values: CDR1 SGHRS, CDR2 YFSETQ. The CDR3: CASSLPGTPRRGYTF. Full variable domain (missing parts from reference TRBV5-1 and TRBJ1-2): KAGVTQTPRYLIKTRGQQVTLSCSPISGHRSVSWYQQTPGQGLQFLFEYFSETQRNKGNFPGRFSGRQFSNSRSEMNVSTLELGDSALYLCASSLPGTPRRGYTFGSGTRLTVV.

The chain uses TRBV7-2 and TRBJ2-3. Germline V gene lookup returns CDR1 SGHTA and CDR2 FQGNSA. The CDR3 is made up of 15 amino acids. CDR3: CASSLALLSTDTQYF.

This chain connects TRBV24-1 to TRBJ2-7. The germline gives CDR1 KGHDR, CDR2 SFDVKD. The CDR3 is 13 residues long. The CDR3 sequence is CATSDSVSYEQYF.

The J gene is TRBJ2-2, the V gene TRBV6-4; TCRdb lists TRBD1, though no DNA is available to test this call. The CDR3 runs 13 residues. From germline, CDR1 is MRHNA and CDR2 SNTAGT. CDR3 sequence reads: CASSGDNTGELFF.

The gene calls are TRBV7-8 and TRBJ1-1. From germline, CDR1 is SGHVS and CDR2 FQNEAQ. The CDR3 runs to 14 residues. CDR3 loop: CASRLRGGSTEAFF.

This chain connects TRBV5-4 to TRBJ1-2; TCRdb's assignment of TRBD1 cannot be checked, as there is no DNA. The CDR3 has 11 amino acids. Germline V lookup: CDR1 SGHNT, CDR2 YYREEE (reference sequence). The CDR3 loop reads CATSGVYGYTF.

V and J are TRBV5-1 and TRBJ1-5; TCRdb's assignment of TRBD1 cannot be checked, as there is no DNA. This CDR3 has 15 residues. Germline CDR1 SGHRS, CDR2 YFSETQ. CDR3 amino acids: CASSQGGGRNQPQHF.

The chain links TRBV7-2 to TRBJ1-1. There are 14 residues in the CDR3. Germline V CDR1 and CDR2: SGHTA, FQGNSA. Here the CDR3 reads CASSLGSQSTEAFF.

The chain uses TRBV12-3 or TRBV12-4 and TRBJ2-2; TCRdb calls TRBD2, which cannot be checked without DNA. The CDR3 is 15 amino acids. The CDR3 sequence: CASSESGTHTGELFF.

The V call is TRBV6-5, the J call TRBJ1-1; as DNA is missing, the TRBD1 call by TCRdb cannot be tested. CDR3 length: 15 amino acids. Germline CDR1 and CDR2: MNHEY and SVGAGI. The CDR3 here is CASSPSWGAGTEAFF.

CDR3 loop: CSEDDRDSTDTQYF. The chain has TRBV29-1 and TRBJ2-3; TCRdb's D call of TRBD1 is untestable without DNA. In germline, CDR1 is SQVTM, CDR2 ANQGSEA. CDR3 length: 14 residues.

This chain joins TRBV5-1 and TRBJ1-2; absent DNA, TCRdb's TRBD1 call cannot be checked. In germline, CDR1 is SGHRS, CDR2 YFSETQ. This CDR3 is 14 amino acids long. CDR3 protein: CASSFQGRNYGYTF. Filled out from reference TRBV5-1 and TRBJ1-2, the complete variable domain reads KAGVTQTPRYLIKTRGQQVTLSCSPISGHRSVSWYQQTPGQGLQFLFEYFSETQRNKGNFPGRFSGRQFSNSRSEMNVSTLELGDSALYLCASSFQGRNYGYTFGSGTRLTVV.

The chain has TRBV7-9 and TRBJ2-5; TCRdb reports TRBD1, a call that lacks DNA to check it against. Germline V gene data show CDR1 as SEHNR and CDR2 as FQNEAQ (reference sequence). The CDR3 has 15 amino acids. CDR3 sequence: CASSPSGSPGGTQYF.

The J gene is TRBJ2-5, the V gene TRBV9; TCRdb calls TRBD2, which cannot be checked without DNA. CDR3 length: 15 residues. Germline CDR1 is SGDLS and CDR2 is YYNGEE. The CDR3 loop is CASSVGLAGGQTQYF.

V is TRBV2 and J is TRBJ2-5; TCRdb picks TRBD2, but there is no DNA to check that call. Germline-derived CDR1 and CDR2 are SNHLY and FYNNEI. This CDR3 is built from 19 residues. CDR3 residues: CASSVLGIGERNYQETQYF.